This T cell receptor beta chain stems from a study of T cell responses to AZD1222 COVID-19 vaccine. About the study: Pooled together were second doses at about 4 or about 12 weeks. General study results and limits: The donors showed a predominance of white British ancestry and of females, with possible underestimation of clonal diversity. When two AZD1222 doses had been given, Spike-specific TCR breadth and depth rose. Baseline antibody screening turned up just 6 or 7 seropositive AZD1222 recipients.

Clones were read by immunoSEQ multiplex PCR, and TCRdb kept only the in-frame ones, dropping some. This table has over 110,000 clones, roughly 91% appearing once. Concerning this clone: Its specificity is unknown.

There are 14 residues in the CDR3. Germline loops: CDR1 LGHNA, CDR2 YSLEER. Trimming shortened V by 0 bases and J by 2 bases, and 8 bases separated the two germline ends. This receptor was identified in an adult in good health. Sequenced material: peripheral blood, taken on day 0 of AZD1222 vaccination. The chain carries TRBV4-3 and TRBJ2-7; D may be TRBD2 (5 bases). CDR3 loop: CASSQEGSTYEQYF. The CDR3, as DNA: TGCGCCAGCAGCCAAGAAGGGAGTACCTACGAGCAGTACTTC.